The present T cell receptor (beta chain) was sequenced within a study of identical twins. Broader study findings: Out-of-frame beta chain sequences displayed weaker excess sharing between twins.

This clonotype has more than one count but fewer than ten. What it recognizes is unknown. Per the germline V gene, CDR1 is WNHNN and CDR2 is SYGVQD (reference sequence). V dropped 3 bases and J dropped 5 bases, with 12 bases sitting between them. The CDR3 is 14 amino acids. TCRdb ran MiXCR on the 5' RACE reads and lists one entry per CDR3 protein. The sample yields about 330,000 distinct CDR3 sequences, 12% seen once. This sample also belongs to another study, concerning yellow fever vaccine responses in identical twins.

The V call is TRBV10-1, the J call TRBJ2-3, with D tentatively TRBD2 (6 bases). This receptor was taken from a woman under 30 in good health. The sample was CD8+ T cells sorted from blood. The CDR3 nucleotides read TGCGCCAGCAGTGATGGGGGGACTGGAGATACGCAGTATTTT. Protein product: CASSDGGTGDTQYF.